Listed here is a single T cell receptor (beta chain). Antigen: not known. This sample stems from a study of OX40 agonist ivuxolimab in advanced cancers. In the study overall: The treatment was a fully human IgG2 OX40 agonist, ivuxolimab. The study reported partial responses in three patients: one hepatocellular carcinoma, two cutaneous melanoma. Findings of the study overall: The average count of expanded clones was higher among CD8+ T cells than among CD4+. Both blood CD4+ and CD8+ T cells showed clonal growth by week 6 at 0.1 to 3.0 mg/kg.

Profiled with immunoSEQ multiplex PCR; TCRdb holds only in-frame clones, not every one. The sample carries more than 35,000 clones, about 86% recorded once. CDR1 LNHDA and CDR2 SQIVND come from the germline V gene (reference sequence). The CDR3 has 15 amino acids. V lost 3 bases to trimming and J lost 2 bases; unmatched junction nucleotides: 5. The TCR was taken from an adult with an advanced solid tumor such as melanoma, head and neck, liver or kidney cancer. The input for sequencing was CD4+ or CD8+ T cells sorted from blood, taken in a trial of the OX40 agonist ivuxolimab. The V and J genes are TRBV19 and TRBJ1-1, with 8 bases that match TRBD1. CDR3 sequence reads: CASSMDRVGNTEAFF. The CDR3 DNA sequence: TGTGCCAGTAGTATGGACAGGGTAGGAAACACTGAAGCTTTCTTT.